These 16 T cell receptor beta chains came from one sample sequenced in a study of T cell repertoires in cytomegalovirus infection. These receptors lack a known antigen. MiXCR, run by TCRdb on the reads, gives a single entry per CDR3 protein. The profile shows around 85,000 distinct CDR3 sequences, about half of them singletons. Sample: CD8+ T cells from cultured PBMCs, taken from culture after CMV antigen stimulation. Receptors were obtained from a human donor in good health (CMV status not recorded). Some clones in this sample may be carry-over from other donors' samples.

V usage is TRBV15 and J usage is TRBJ1-5; D possibly corresponds to TRBD1 (5 bases). Trimming left V 1 base short and J 2 bases short, with 12 bases between. Germline CDR1 reads LNHNV; CDR2 reads YYDKDF (reference sequence). CDR3 size: 16 residues. The CDR3 DNA is TGTGCCACCAGCAGAGTGGGCAGGGTTGGCAATCAGCCCCAGCATTTT. Translating it yields CATSRVGRVGNQPQHF.

V usage is TRBV19 and J usage is TRBJ1-4; no clear D. CDR3 size: 14 residues. Trimming removed 6 bases at V and 0 bases at J, with 8 bases between. Germline values: CDR1 LNHDA, CDR2 SQIVND (reference sequence). The CDR3 loop reads CASSHFATNEKLFF. DNA for the CDR3: TGTGCCAGTAGCCACTTTGCAACTAATGAAAAACTGTTTTTT.

The chain recombines TRBV11-2 with TRBJ2-5; D is unclear. Trimming took 7 bases from V and 4 from J, leaving 7 bases between them. The CDR3 sequence is 11 residues long. Germline values: CDR1 SGHAT, CDR2 FQNNGV. The chain's CDR3 is CASMIAETQYF. In DNA form, the CDR3 reads TGTGCCAGCATGATTGCAGAGACCCAGTACTTC.

The chain links TRBV2 to TRBJ1-1; 9 bases fit TRBD1. The CDR3 runs 11 residues. The germline V gene encodes CDR1 SNHLY and CDR2 FYNNEI. Losses at the gene ends were 9 bases for V and 11 bases for J; bases not matched to a gene: 7. The CDR3 protein is CASLRTGAAFF. CDR3 nucleotides: TGTGCCAGTCTACGGACAGGGGCCGCTTTCTTT.

This clonotype has a handful of counts. The chain couples TRBV28 to TRBJ2-7; D is possibly TRBD1 (6 bases). This CDR3 has 14 residues. Germline V CDR1 and CDR2: MDHEN, SYDVKM. Trimming pared 7 bases from V and 1 base from J, leaving 14 bases between. The CDR3 region is CASNVRDISYEQYF. For the CDR3, the DNA is TGTGCCAGCAATGTCCGGGACATTTCCTACGAGCAGTACTTC.

The chain couples TRBV27 to TRBJ2-2, with no clear D. The CDR3 is 12 amino acids. V was cut by 5 bases and J by 6 bases, with 7 bases left in between. The germline gives CDR1 MNHEY, CDR2 SMNVEV (reference sequence). The CDR3, as DNA: TGTGCCAGCAGTCCGCGGTCCGGGGAGCTGTTTTTT. As protein: CASSPRSGELFF.

The rearrangement uses TRBV7-3 and TRBJ2-1; the match to TRBD2 covers 13 bases. V shed 4 bases and J 4 bases; nucleotides not matched to a gene: 1. The CDR3 contains 15 residues. Per the germline V gene, CDR1 is SGHTA and CDR2 is FQGTGA. The CDR3 loop is CASSWTSGGYNEQFF. The CDR3 region has the DNA TGTGCCAGCAGCTGGACTAGCGGGGGATACAATGAGCAGTTCTTC. The whole variable domain, remainder taken from reference TRBV7-3 and TRBJ2-1, is GAGVSQTPSNKVTEKGKYVELRCDPISGHTALYWYRQSLGQGPEFLIYFQGTGAADDSGLPNDRFFAVRPEGSVSTLKIQRTERGDSAVYLCASSWTSGGYNEQFFGPGTRLTVL.

Only a few counts were recorded for this clonotype. The chain employs TRBV27 and TRBJ2-2; 7 positions match TRBD2. Germline-derived CDR1 and CDR2 are MNHEY and SMNVEV (reference sequence). This CDR3 comprises 15 residues. The V segment lost 2 bases and the J segment 5 bases; nucleotides outside the gene matches: 5. CDR3 sequence reads: CASSLAGEGTGELFF. The CDR3 DNA sequence: TGTGCCAGCAGTTTAGCGGGAGAGGGAACCGGGGAGCTGTTTTTT.

DNA of the CDR3: TGTGCCAGCAGCCCAAACAGGGGACCTAATGAAAAACTGTTTTTT. Amino acids: CASSPNRGPNEKLFF. This rearrangement joins TRBV7-6 to TRBJ1-4; TRBD1 matches 7 bases. CDR3 length: 15 residues. Unmatched junction bases numbered 6, after V lost 5 bases and J lost 3 bases. Germline V gene sequence: CDR1 SGHVS, CDR2 FNYEAQ.

This clonotype was counted a few times. This sequence joins TRBV27 and TRBJ2-7, with D possibly TRBD1 on 6 matching bases. V lost 6 bases to trimming and J lost 2 bases, with 11 bases between them. Per the germline V gene, CDR1 is MNHEY and CDR2 is SMNVEV (reference sequence). The CDR3 contains 13 residues. Here the CDR3 reads CASRPNRAYEQYF. CDR3 DNA sequence: TGTGCCAGCAGACCGAACAGGGCCTACGAGCAGTACTTC.

This chain uses TRBV6-5 with TRBJ2-2; tentative D call: TRBD2 (6 bases). Germline V CDR1 and CDR2: MNHEY, SVGAGI. CDR3 length: 14 amino acids. Between the trimmed V and J ends, which lost 0 bases and 4 bases, there was a span of 6 bases. CDR3 sequence: CASSYSEGTGELFF. CDR3 sequence (DNA): TGTGCCAGCAGTTACTCGGAGGGCACCGGGGAGCTGTTTTTT.

A single count supports this clonotype. The chain is built from TRBV27 and TRBJ1-2, with TRBD1 matching over 12 bases. Germline CDR1 and CDR2: MNHEY and SMNVEV (reference sequence). The CDR3 sequence is 15 residues long. Trimming at V came to 5 bases and at J to 7 bases, leaving 8 bases not matched to a gene. CDR3 sequence: CASSIAGTGGTGYTF. The CDR3 coding sequence is TGTGCCAGCAGTATTGCCGGGACAGGGGGCACTGGCTACACCTTC.

This chain links TRBV2 with TRBJ1-1; D gene unclear. This CDR3 region has 11 residues. Germline V lookup: CDR1 SNHLY, CDR2 FYNNEI. Trimming took off 3 bases at V and 3 bases at J, with 2 bases between the two ends. CDR3 nucleotides: TGTGCCAGCAGTGATCACACTGAAGCTTTCTTT. Translation: CASSDHTEAFF. Combining the CDR3 with reference TRBV2 and TRBJ1-1 gives the whole variable domain EPEVTQTPSHQVTQMGQEVILRCVPISNHLYFYWYRQILGQKVEFLVSFYNNEISEKSEIFDDQFSVERPDGSNFTLKIRSTKLEDSAMYFCASSDHTEAFFGQGTRLTVV.

This clonotype has only a few counts. The genes are TRBV7-8 and TRBJ2-5; the D gene is possibly TRBD1 (5 bases). V lost 5 bases to trimming and J lost 2 bases, with 12 bases between them. Germline-derived CDR1 and CDR2 are SGHVS and FQNEAQ. The CDR3 runs to 14 residues. Here the CDR3 DNA reads TGTGCCAGCAGCCCAGGACAATATCAAGAGACCCAGTACTTC. Protein: CASSPGQYQETQYF. Using reference TRBV7-8 and TRBJ2-5 for the parts outside the CDR3, the full variable domain is GAGVSQSPRYKVAKRGQDVALRCDPISGHVSLFWYQQALGQGPEFLTYFQNEAQLDKSGLPSDRFFAERPEGSVSTLKIQRTQQEDSAVYLCASSPGQYQETQYFGPGTRLLVL.

The chain carries TRBV12-3 or TRBV12-4 and TRBJ2-7; TRBD2 matches at 8 bases. The CDR3 length is 15 residues. The trim removed 4 bases at V and 7 bases at J, leaving 12 bases unmatched. CDR3 nucleotides: TGTGCCAGCAGTTACAGCGGGAGCAGCTACAATGAGCAGTACTTC. It codes for CASSYSGSSYNEQYF.

This rearrangement joins TRBV6-1 to TRBJ2-3; D is unresolved. Germline V CDR1 and CDR2: MNHNS, SASEGT. The CDR3 is 14 residues long. V lost 6 bases and J 0 bases, leaving 10 bases between the germline ends. The DNA for the CDR3 is TGTGCCAGCAGGATTAGTACAAGCACAGATACGCAGTATTTT. Translation gives CASRISTSTDTQYF.